This T cell receptor beta chain was captured in a study of T cells after yellow fever vaccination. Findings of the study overall: Abundant contaminating clonotypes from the bulk population could appear in FACS-sorted repertoires. It was a weaker secondary response, yet one that peaked faster, at day 5 versus 15.

This CDR3 spans 14 amino acids. V lost 1 base and J 3 bases, leaving 9 bases between the germline ends. This clonotype was seen repeatedly, ten times or more. No antigen is known for it. Each CDR3 protein is one row after TCRdb ran MiXCR on the 5' RACE reads. This sample carries 300,000 to 350,000 distinct CDR3 sequences, approximately 4.5% of them seen once, and the ten largest clones take around 19%. Material: PBMCs, obtained 15 days after the yellow fever booster vaccination. The chain couples TRBV12-3 or TRBV12-4 to TRBJ1-1; D unresolved. The TCR was taken from a man aged 18 to 29 who received the YFV17D yellow fever vaccine. This CDR3 reads CASSLVRGYTEAFF. CDR3 DNA sequence: TGTGCCAGCAGTTTAGTCCGGGGATACACTGAAGCTTTCTTT.